This T cell receptor (beta chain) was obtained from a study of CD8+CD57+ T cells in acquired aplastic anemia. The study, taken as a whole, reports: In common between the patients and the controls were approximately 30 CD8+ CDR3 sequences.

CD8+CD57+ cell expansion, shown by flow cytometry, had occurred in the patients selected for sequencing. For CDR3 and TCR beta VDJ profiling, genomic DNA was the template used. One entry per CDR3 protein, called by TCRdb with MiXCR from the reads. This sample has about 250,000 distinct CDR3 sequences, with more than 40% found just once. As for this clonotype: Its target is unknown.

V lost 5 bases to trimming and J lost 5 bases, with 18 bases between them. The CDR3 has 14 amino acids. The germline CDR1 and CDR2 sequences are DFQATT and SNEGSKA (reference sequence). The sequence was collected from a human donor with aplastic anemia. Sequencing was performed on sorted CD4+, CD8+, or CD8+CD57+ T cells (not recorded which) from PBMCs. The V call is TRBV20-1, the J call TRBJ2-5, with D possibly being TRBD2 (5 bases). Here the CDR3 DNA reads TGCAGTGCTCCAGAGTTATCGGAGGTGGAGACCCAGTACTTC. The encoded protein is CSAPELSEVETQYF.